This T cell receptor (beta chain) was identified during a study of OX40 agonist ivuxolimab in advanced cancers. The protocol was immunoSEQ multiplex PCR, while the TCRdb copy is restricted to in-frame clones and leaves out a portion. The table lists about 80,000 clones, 85% to 90% of them singletons, with 0.47% in the top ten. On this clone: What it recognizes is unknown.

Study-level results: It was also the case that some nonresponders had low normalized T-cell clonal expansion.

Deletions cut 1 base from V and 0 bases from J, with 15 bases between. Germline V CDR1 and CDR2: LNHDA, SQIVND (reference sequence). The CDR3 loop spans 17 amino acids. Here the sequenced sample was CD4+ or CD8+ T cells sorted from blood, taken in a trial of the OX40 agonist ivuxolimab. The clonotype comes from an adult with an advanced solid tumor such as melanoma, head and neck, liver or kidney cancer. This chain connects TRBV19 to TRBJ1-1; no firm D call. In DNA, the CDR3 is TGTGCCAGTAGTATAGTAAGCCGGGCGGGGATGAACACTGAAGCTTTCTTT. This translates into CASSIVSRAGMNTEAFF.